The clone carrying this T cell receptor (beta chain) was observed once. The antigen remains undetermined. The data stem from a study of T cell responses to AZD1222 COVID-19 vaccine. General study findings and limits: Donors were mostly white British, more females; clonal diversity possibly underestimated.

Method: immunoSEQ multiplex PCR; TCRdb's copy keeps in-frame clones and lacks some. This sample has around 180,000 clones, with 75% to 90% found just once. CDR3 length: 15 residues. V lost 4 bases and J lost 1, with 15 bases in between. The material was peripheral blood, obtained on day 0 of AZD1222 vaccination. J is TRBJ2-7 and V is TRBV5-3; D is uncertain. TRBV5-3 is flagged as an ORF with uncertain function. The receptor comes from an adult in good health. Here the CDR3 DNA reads TGTGCCAGAAGCCGGCCCACTCCACCTTCCTACGAGCAGTACGTC. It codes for CARSRPTPPSYEQYV.